The rows below give T cell receptor beta chains drawn from one sample of a study of cytomegalovirus exposure and HLA in healthy donors. Method: immunoSEQ multiplex PCR; TCRdb's copy keeps in-frame clones and lacks some. The repertoire includes more than 110,000 clones, over 75% of them detected once, and roughly 2.2% sits in the top ten. Sequenced input: PBMCs. These receptors were collected from a man younger than 45 in good health and CMV-seronegative. The CDR3 runs from the conserved cysteine through the conserved F or W. Clone sizes are given selectively: once, few, many, or a class where the clone is expanded.

CASTRGGTDTQYF . TRBJ2-3 TRBV6-6
CATSRDLSSLAGREQYF . TRBJ2-7 TRBV15
CASSPGTSGRLSDTQYF . TRBJ2-3 TRBV7-3
CASSIRRDRVGQPQHF few TRBJ1-5 TRBV19
CASRASNQPQHF . TRBJ1-5 TRBV19
CASSYTGAIDGYTF once TRBJ1-2 TRBV6-5
CASSYYLTGKYTEAFF . TRBJ1-1 TRBV6-5
CASRGTEMNTEAFF . TRBJ1-1 TRBV2
CASSPGLAGVEADTQYF . TRBJ2-3 TRBV5-4
CAISESEAGAYYNEQFF few TRBJ2-1 TRBV10-3
CAWSPGALLSGNTIYF once TRBJ1-3 TRBV30
CASSILLRGGYGYTF . TRBJ1-2 TRBV28
CASSFFLSGGSGTEAFF . TRBJ1-1 TRBV28
CSVDLTGGYGYTF once TRBJ1-2 TRBV29-1
CATSPWAGGGYEQYF . TRBJ2-7 TRBV5-1
CARSVTGTGEGESSSYEQYF . TRBJ2-7 TRBV5-3
CSVLAQTGLAGELFF . TRBJ2-2 TRBV29-1
CSVGSGGGYGYTF . TRBJ1-2 TRBV29-1
CASRPTGNYGYTF . TRBJ1-2 TRBV27
CASSLVWAQGTDTQYF . TRBJ2-3 TRBV5-1
CSVPSGGVDTQYF . TRBJ2-3 TRBV29-1
CASSGQFRRNQPQHF . TRBJ1-5 TRBV19
CSVVGGGRQETQYF . TRBJ2-5 TRBV29-1
CASSLVRQGVSTDTQYF . TRBJ2-3 TRBV5-1
CASTWGGGGSYEQYF . TRBJ2-7 TRBV5-4
CASSEGDISPGEQYF few TRBJ2-7 TRBV2
CASSLGAGQETQYF once TRBJ2-5 TRBV5-1
CASSTGTSGTYEQYF . TRBJ2-7 TRBV5-4
CASSQDRETQYF . TRBJ2-5 TRBV4-1
CASSTRRRDRDGYTF . TRBJ1-2 TRBV5-6
CASSLAVLSTDTQYF few TRBJ2-3 TRBV5-4
CASSQEGAGASSDEQFF . TRBJ2-1 TRBV4-1
CASTDRDGYTF once TRBJ1-2 TRBV6-1
CASRDILLYEQYF . TRBJ2-7 TRBV28
CASRDSLSTDTQYF . TRBJ2-3 TRBV6-1
CASRVRAATGEQYF . TRBJ2-7 TRBV5-1
CASREDLLAGGNTGELFF . TRBJ2-2 TRBV2
CASSVTGRVGEAFF . TRBJ1-1 TRBV6-4
CASSLVGGTGLEAFF . TRBJ1-1 TRBV27
CASSLGTGTGPAYEQYF . TRBJ2-7 TRBV5-1
CASSQPLGGSEQYF . TRBJ2-7 TRBV4-1
CASRQVAGGNQPQHF . TRBJ1-5 TRBV6-1
CASSLWQGWGEQYF few TRBJ2-7 TRBV5-4
CASSLRTGMATEAFF . TRBJ1-1 TRBV11-2
CASSLAVAGADTQYF . TRBJ2-3 TRBV5-1
CASSKDRATIYNEQFF . TRBJ2-1 TRBV21-1
CAASGGLSSNTGELFF . TRBJ2-2 TRBV10-3
CASSLPGRGGYTF . TRBJ1-2 TRBV28
CASSPNWDRSTYEQYF . TRBJ2-7 TRBV7-2
CASSSPSGATYNEQFF . TRBJ2-1 TRBV11-2
CASSLDSSSYNEQFF . TRBJ2-1 TRBV19
CSGQGYNTEAFF once TRBJ1-1 TRBV29-1
CASKGQGGTGELFF . TRBJ2-2 TRBV27
CASSLMSGSLQETQYF . TRBJ2-5 TRBV5-1
CSSSLANRVPNEKLFF . TRBJ1-4 TRBV7-9
CASSQEGFQSSGNTIYF . TRBJ1-3 TRBV4-1
CASSLWTGKSEQFF . TRBJ2-1 TRBV6-5